This T cell receptor beta chain originates from a study of blood T cells in healthy people across ages. It was with a sample-barcoded 5' primer and a J-beta primer mix that a second PCR of roughly 6 to 11 cycles was run. MiXCR, applied by TCRdb to the 5' RACE reads, yields one record per CDR3 protein. The sample holds fewer than 750,000 distinct CDR3 sequences, roughly 48% seen once. This CDR3 contains 15 residues. CDR1 is KGHDR and CDR2 is SFDVKD in the germline V gene. With respect to this clonotype: One end of the junction varies from germline; a read error may be responsible.

The TCR comes from a man of 80 years or more in good health. Sequencing was done on a sample of blood. The V and J genes are TRBV24-1 and TRBJ2-5; 7 bases match TRBD2. The CDR3 sequence: CAASDSGTTGETQYF. The DNA for the CDR3 is TGTGCCGCCAGTGATTCCGGGACTACGGGAGAGACCCAGTACTTC.